Below are 14 T cell receptor beta chains sequenced from a single sample in a study of beta chain features in type 1 diabetes. TCRB transcripts that were expressed got sequenced, as all of the isolated RNA had been reverse transcribed. The table came from immunoSEQ multiplex PCR; TCRdb's copy has only in-frame clones and leaves some out. This sample has approximately 120,000 clones, with 40% found just once. Sequenced: stem cell memory CD4+ T cells from blood. The receptors were gathered from a woman aged 18-35 years in good health.

The chain combines TRBV29-1 with TRBJ2-1; TRBD1 aligns across 7 bases. This CDR3 is 14 amino acids long. CDR1 and CDR2 from the germline V gene are SQVTM and ANQGSEA. J gave up 5 bases and V 4 bases, and 8 bases lay outside the gene matches. CDR3 DNA sequence: TGCAGCGTTGCGACGGTCAGGGGGAACAATGAGCAGTTCTTC. Translation: CSVATVRGNNEQFF.

The chain joins TRBV15 to TRBJ2-3; 10 bases map to TRBD2. The CDR3 is made up of 17 amino acids. Germline trimming cut 0 bases from V and 5 bases from J; bases unmatched to any gene: 8. Looked up from germline, CDR1 is LNHNV and CDR2 is YYDKDF (reference sequence). As DNA, the CDR3 is TGTGCCACCAGCAGAGATCGCCTAGCGGGAGCGAGAGATACGCAGTATTTT. This codes for CATSRDRLAGARDTQYF.

The chain has TRBV5-1 and TRBJ2-5; 9 nucleotides agree with TRBD2. The ends lost 1 base at V and 5 bases at J; junction bases unmatched: 3. The CDR3 has 14 amino acids. CDR1 and CDR2 from the germline V gene are SGHRS and YFSETQ. Written as DNA, the CDR3 is TGCGCCAGCAGCTTGAATAGCGGGAGCGAGACCCAGTACTTC. Translating it yields CASSLNSGSETQYF.

In this sample, this clone turned up a few times. J is TRBJ1-3 and V is TRBV4-2; D is unclear. The CDR3 is 15 residues long. The germline V and J ends were trimmed by 0 bases and 2 bases, with 8 bases remaining between them. CDR1 is LGHNA and CDR2 is YNFKEQ in the germline V gene. CDR3: CASSQDFLTGNTIYF. CDR3 sequence (DNA): TGTGCCAGCAGCCAAGATTTCTTAACTGGAAACACCATATATTTT.

This clone came up many times. V usage is TRBV4-2 and J usage is TRBJ2-5; maybe TRBD2 (6 bases). This CDR3 region has 15 residues. Germline V lookup: CDR1 LGHNA, CDR2 YNFKEQ. Trimming removed 1 base at V and 1 base at J, with 10 bases between. The DNA of the CDR3 is TGTGCCAGCAGCCAAGGTCGGACTACCCAAGAGACCCAGTACTTC. This encodes CASSQGRTTQETQYF.

This clone was detected only a few times. The chain employs TRBV11-2 and TRBJ2-3, with unresolved D. The CDR3 spans 14 residues. Germline loops: CDR1 SGHAT, CDR2 FQNNGV. V dropped 1 base and J dropped 2 bases, with 7 bases sitting between them. CDR3 protein: CASSLVAYTDTQYF. Written as DNA, the CDR3 is TGTGCCAGCAGCTTAGTGGCTTACACAGATACGCAGTATTTT.

This clone was picked up a small number of times. V is TRBV5-1 and J is TRBJ2-7; 13 bases fit TRBD2. With 3 bases clipped from V and 7 bases from J, the junction kept 7 bases outside the gene matches. In germline, CDR1 is SGHRS, CDR2 YFSETQ. The CDR3 extends over 15 amino acids. This CDR3 reads CASSSGLAGAGEQYF. The CDR3 nucleotides are TGCGCCAGCAGCTCTGGACTAGCGGGGGCTGGTGAGCAGTACTTC.

This clone was observed a few times. The rearrangement uses TRBV18 and TRBJ2-3, with 7 bases matching TRBD1. In germline, CDR1 is KGHSH, CDR2 LQKENI. The CDR3 totals 15 residues. V shed 3 bases, J shed 5 bases, and the junction held 8 bases outside the gene matches. The DNA for the CDR3 is TGTGCCAGCTCACCGGGACAGCGAAATCAAGATACGCAGTATTTT. Translated: CASSPGQRNQDTQYF.

The V call is TRBV30, the J call TRBJ2-5; 11 positions agree with TRBD2. Germline CDR1 GTSNPN, CDR2 SVGIG (reference sequence). This CDR3 is 16 amino acids long. With 2 bases clipped from V and 1 base from J, the junction kept 6 bases outside the gene matches. The CDR3: CAWSFSSGRFQETQYF. In DNA form, the CDR3 reads TGTGCCTGGAGTTTTTCTAGCGGGAGGTTCCAAGAGACCCAGTACTTC. Looking up the rest from reference TRBV30 and TRBJ2-5 gives the full variable domain: SQTIHQWPATLVQPVGSPLSLECTVEGTSNPNLYWYRQAAGRGLQLLFYSVGIGQISSEVPQNLSASRPQDRQFILSSKKLLLSDSGFYLCAWSFSSGRFQETQYFGPGTRLLVL.

Only a few counts were recorded for this clone. V is TRBV27 and J is TRBJ2-7, with TRBD1 matching over 8 bases. The J segment lost 3 bases and the V segment lost 5 bases, leaving 6 bases of the junction unmatched. Per germline, CDR1 MNHEY and CDR2 SMNVEV (reference sequence). The CDR3 has 14 amino acids. The DNA of the CDR3 is TGTGCCAGCAGTCCCCGGACAGGGATCTACGAGCAGTACTTC. This encodes CASSPRTGIYEQYF.

There are a few counts of this clone. The chain joins TRBV18 to TRBJ2-5; D uncertain. The germline V and J ends were trimmed by 2 bases and 3 bases, with 4 bases remaining between them. CDR3 length: 12 residues. Germline V gene sequence: CDR1 KGHSH, CDR2 LQKENI. In DNA, the CDR3 is TGTGCCAGCTCACCATATGAAGAGACCCAGTACTTC. Its translation is CASSPYEETQYF.

The rearrangement uses TRBV7-2 and TRBJ1-3; D is uncertain. The CDR3 is 14 amino acids. The germline V gene has CDR1 SGHTA and CDR2 FQGNSA. V was pared by 1 base and J by 0 bases, with 4 bases between. The CDR3 here is CASSLVNSGNTIYF. CDR3 in DNA: TGTGCCAGCAGCTTAGTTAACTCTGGAAACACCATATATTTT. The full variable domain, with the rest looked up from reference TRBV7-2 and TRBJ1-3, is GAGVSQSPSNKVTEKGKDVELRCDPISGHTALYWYRQSLGQGLEFLIYFQGNSAPDKSGLPSDRFSAERTGGSVSTLTIQRTQQEDSAVYLCASSLVNSGNTIYFGEGSWLTVV.

This clone was seen more than once but under ten times. The chain carries TRBV5-4 and TRBJ2-5; 7 bases map to TRBD1. There are 14 residues in the CDR3. In germline, CDR1 is SGHNT, CDR2 YYREEE (reference sequence). J was trimmed by 5 bases and V by 3 bases; bases with no gene match: 7. The chain's CDR3 is CASSSRQGGETQYF. CDR3 DNA sequence: TGTGCCAGCAGCTCCCGACAGGGCGGGGAGACCCAGTACTTC.

The chain has TRBV5-5 and TRBJ1-2; D gene unclear. This CDR3 is 15 amino acids long. Between the trimmed V and J ends, which lost 4 bases and 8 bases, there was a span of 21 bases. The germline gives CDR1 SGHKS, CDR2 YYEKEE (reference sequence). The CDR3 sequence: CASSRDSWNFQGYTF. CDR3 sequence (DNA): TGTGCCAGCAGCAGAGACTCCTGGAACTTTCAGGGCTACACCTTC.